What follows describes a single T cell receptor (beta chain). The sample comes from a study of OX40 agonist ivuxolimab in advanced cancers. Overall study context: Melanoma, hepatocellular carcinoma, head and neck or renal cell cancer occurred in dose-escalation patients.

Clones were sequenced by immunoSEQ multiplex PCR, and TCRdb holds only the in-frame ones, with some missing. The sample has 120,000 or so clones, just over 90% seen once; the top ten hold roughly 0.15%. The TCR originated in an adult with an advanced solid tumor such as melanoma, head and neck, liver or kidney cancer. The source was CD4+ or CD8+ T cells sorted from blood, collected in a trial of the OX40 agonist ivuxolimab.

The CDR3 DNA reads as TGTGCCAGCAGTTACTCTGGGGGCGGGAAGAATGAGCAGTTCTTC. Its protein product is CASSYSGGGKNEQFF. The rearrangement links TRBV6-5 to TRBJ2-1, with D possibly called TRBD1 or TRBD2 (6 bases each). Germline lookup yields CDR1 MNHEY and CDR2 SVGAGI. Trimming took 0 bases from V and 7 from J, leaving 13 bases between them. CDR3 length: 15 residues.